The rows below give T cell receptor beta chains drawn from one sample of a study of shared clonotypes between healthy human individuals. Profiling relied on immunoSEQ multiplex PCR, and the TCRdb table lists in-frame clones only, not all of them. The sample has about 2.4 million clones, 90% to 95% seen once. Material for sequencing was naive CD4+ T cells sorted from blood. These receptors were collected from a man between 18 and 29 years old in good health. CDR3s include the opening cysteine and the closing phenylalanine or tryptophan. A D gene is named only where the DNA matches it firmly. A clone size is listed for some rows: how often the clone was seen (once, few, many), or a class if it is expanded.

j_call	d_call	v_call	clone_size	cdr3_aa	cdr3_nt
TRBJ2-2	-	TRBV25-1	-	CASTQGSNTGELFF	TGTGCCAGCACCCAGGGGTCGAACACCGGGGAGCTGTTTTTT
TRBJ1-5	-	TRBV5-5	-	CASSSGPDQPQHF	TGTGCCAGCAGCTCCGGACCCGATCAGCCCCAGCATTTT
TRBJ1-5	TRBD1	TRBV18	few	CASTAQGDQPQHF	TGTGCCAGCACCGCCCAGGGGGATCAGCCCCAGCATTTT
TRBJ1-1	-	TRBV11-2	once	CASSLAGVNTEAFF	TGTGCCAGCAGCTTAGCGGGAGTGAACACTGAAGCTTTCTTT
TRBJ2-1	-	TRBV6-1	-	CASPKLGNGVGEQFF	TGTGCCAGCCCTAAGCTAGGGAATGGTGTTGGTGAGCAGTTCTTC
TRBJ2-7	-	TRBV7-2	-	CASSPLVGSGEQCF	TGTGCCAGCAGCCCGCTCGTCGGCTCTGGCGAGCAGTGCTTC
TRBJ2-7	TRBD1	TRBV7-2	-	CASSSEGSRDRLYEQYF	TGTGCCAGCAGCTCCGAGGGGTCCCGGGACAGGCTGTACGAGCAGTACTTC
TRBJ2-4	-	TRBV7-2	-	CASSLIRLAGDIQYF	TGTGCCAGCAGCTTAATACGGCTAGCTGGGGACATTCAGTACTTC
TRBJ2-1	-	TRBV6-1	-	CASSQRATYNEQFF	TGTGCCAGCAGTCAAAGAGCTACCTACAATGAGCAGTTCTTC
TRBJ1-1	-	TRBV6-5	-	CASSSPGGEAFF	TGTGCCAGCAGTTCCCCAGGAGGTGAAGCTTTCTTT
TRBJ2-2	-	TRBV5-6	-	CASSLGGGTNTGELFF	TGTGCCAGCAGCTTGGGTGGGGGAACGAACACCGGGGAGCTGTTTTTT
TRBJ1-4	-	TRBV10-3	-	CAISESHGGGEKLFF	TGTGCCATCAGTGAGTCTCACGGGGGCGGTGAAAAACTGTTTTTT
TRBJ1-1	-	TRBV6-6	-	CASSYSIGGPEAFF	TGTGCCAGCAGTTACTCAATCGGAGGGCCTGAAGCTTTCTTT
TRBJ2-2	-	TRBV5-4	-	CASSLGGTTNTGELFF	TGTGCCAGCAGCTTGGGGGGTACTACGAACACCGGGGAGCTGTTTTTT
TRBJ2-5	TRBD2	TRBV6-6	-	CASSYGLAGEETQYF	TGTGCCAGCAGTTACGGGCTAGCGGGAGAAGAGACCCAGTACTTC
TRBJ2-3	TRBD1	TRBV5-1	-	CASSMGQVVDTQYF	TGCGCCAGCAGCATGGGACAGGTGGTAGATACGCAGTATTTT
TRBJ1-1	TRBD1	TRBV28	-	CASKGGTGNTEAFF	TGTGCCAGCAAGGGAGGGACAGGGAACACTGAAGCTTTCTTT
TRBJ2-2	TRBD1	TRBV30	-	CAWRSTGRTGELFF	TGTGCCTGGAGGTCGACAGGGCGCACCGGGGAGCTGTTTTTT
TRBJ1-1	-	TRBV15	-	CATSRGIQGNTEAFF	TGTGCCACCAGCAGAGGGATACAGGGGAACACTGAAGCTTTCTTT
TRBJ2-2	-	TRBV11-2	-	CASTGTPQGANTGELFF	TGTGCCAGCACCGGTACCCCTCAAGGGGCGAACACCGGGGAGCTGTTTTTT
TRBJ2-7	TRBD1	TRBV28	-	CASSNTGVSYEQYF	TGTGCCAGCAGTAACACAGGGGTCTCCTACGAGCAGTACTTC
TRBJ2-1	-	TRBV27	few	CAVARGNEQFF	TGTGCCGTCGCTCGGGGGAATGAGCAGTTCTTC
TRBJ2-1	-	TRBV5-4	-	CASSERLAYEQFF	TGTGCCAGCAGCGAAAGATTAGCCTATGAGCAGTTCTTC
TRBJ1-3	TRBD1	TRBV6-5	-	CASSYSLGGYGNTIYF	TGTGCCAGCAGTTACTCCTTAGGGGGCTACGGAAACACCATATATTTT
TRBJ2-2	-	TRBV19	-	CASSIAPSGELFF	TGTGCCAGTAGTATAGCCCCCTCCGGGGAGCTGTTTTTT
TRBJ2-2	-	TRBV19	-	CASTLQGGLDTGELFF	TGTGCCAGTACCCTACAGGGTGGGTTGGACACCGGGGAGCTGTTTTTT
TRBJ2-5	-	TRBV14	-	CASSQDRAAGETQYF	TGTGCCAGCAGCCAAGATCGCGCGGCTGGAGAGACCCAGTACTTC
TRBJ2-5	-	TRBV19	-	CAASGGLQETQYF	TGTGCCGCCTCAGGCGGGCTCCAAGAGACCCAGTACTTC
TRBJ1-2	-	TRBV7-2	-	CASSSSNYGYTF	TGTGCCAGCAGCTCCTCGAACTATGGCTACACCTTC
TRBJ2-2	TRBD1	TRBV5-6	-	CASSGDRGLNTGELFF	TGTGCCAGCAGCGGCGACAGGGGCCTCAACACCGGGGAGCTGTTTTTT
TRBJ2-5	-	TRBV7-2	-	CASSAGVQETQYF	TGTGCCAGCAGCGCAGGGGTCCAAGAGACCCAGTACTTC
TRBJ2-3	TRBD2	TRBV18	-	CASSVGLAPDTQYF	TGTGCCAGCTCCGTCGGACTAGCGCCAGATACGCAGTATTTT
TRBJ1-3	-	TRBV27	-	CASSTTGLGNTIYF	TGTGCCAGCAGTACAACAGGGCTCGGAAACACCATATATTTT
TRBJ2-3	TRBD2	TRBV4-1	-	CASSQGIAGVTDTQYF	TGCGCCAGCAGCCAAGGGATAGCGGGGGTCACAGATACGCAGTATTTT
TRBJ2-2	TRBD2	TRBV5-1	once	CASSRGLAGNTGELFF	TGCGCCAGCAGCCGGGGACTAGCGGGGAACACCGGGGAGCTGTTTTTT
TRBJ1-6	TRBD1	TRBV7-3	-	CASSLGTESSPLHF	TGTGCCAGCAGCTTGGGGACAGAGAGTTCACCCCTCCACTTT
TRBJ2-7	-	TRBV18	-	CASSPRGSEQYF	TGTGCCAGCTCACCACGGGGGAGTGAGCAGTACTTC
TRBJ2-5	-	TRBV5-5	-	CASSLVPGTAGYQETQYF	TGTGCCAGCAGCTTGGTACCGGGTACGGCGGGGTACCAAGAGACCCAGTACTTC
TRBJ1-1	-	TRBV19	-	CASSRGIEAFF	TGTGCCAGTAGTAGAGGGATTGAAGCTTTCTTT
TRBJ2-7	-	TRBV20-1	-	CSANPDYEQYF	TGCAGTGCTAACCCTGACTACGAGCAGTACTTC
TRBJ2-4	TRBD1	TRBV5-6	-	CASSPDRGWGIQYF	TGTGCCAGCAGCCCGGACAGGGGCTGGGGCATTCAGTACTTC
TRBJ2-2	-	TRBV7-2	-	CASSLYRGKDGTGELFF	TGTGCCAGCAGCTTATATCGGGGGAAGGATGGCACCGGGGAGCTGTTTTTT
TRBJ2-7	-	TRBV28	-	CASNRPLSYEQYF	TGTGCCAGCAATCGGCCCCTCTCCTACGAGCAGTACTTC
TRBJ2-3	-	TRBV21-1	once	CASSTGVTQYF	TGTGCCAGCAGCACTGGGGTTACGCAGTATTTT
TRBJ1-1	TRBD1	TRBV6-5	-	CASHGTGDFPEAFF	TGTGCCAGCCACGGGACAGGGGATTTCCCTGAAGCTTTCTTT
TRBJ1-3	-	TRBV6-5	-	CASSYSLDRTGNTIYF	TGTGCCAGCAGTTACAGCTTAGACAGAACGGGAAACACCATATATTTT
TRBJ2-2	TRBD1	TRBV6-1	-	CARCDRQGANTGELFF	TGTGCCCGCTGTGACCGACAGGGAGCGAACACCGGGGAGCTGTTTTTT
TRBJ2-1	TRBD1	TRBV5-1	-	CASGTGGYNEQFF	TGCGCCAGCGGGACAGGGGGGTACAATGAGCAGTTCTTC
TRBJ1-6	-	TRBV25-1	once	CASSEDRDASSYNSPLHF	TGTGCCAGCAGTGAGGACCGGGACGCTAGCTCCTATAATTCACCCCTCCACTTT
TRBJ2-6	-	TRBV7-9	-	CASSLEAGMGSGANVLTF	TGTGCCAGCAGCTTAGAGGCGGGAATGGGCTCTGGGGCCAACGTCCTGACTTTC
TRBJ2-1	-	TRBV10-2	-	CASSYYNEQFF	TGCGCCAGCAGTTACTACAATGAGCAGTTCTTC
TRBJ1-2	-	TRBV10-3	-	CAISDWGTRSKNYGYTF	TGTGCCATCAGTGATTGGGGCACCCGAAGTAAGAATTATGGCTACACCTTC
TRBJ1-3	-	TRBV30	-	CAWSVILGRSGNTIYF	TGTGCCTGGAGTGTAATTTTAGGTCGCTCTGGAAACACCATATATTTT
TRBJ2-7	-	TRBV5-6	-	CASSEPGRLHYEQYF	TGTGCCAGCAGCGAACCGGGACGCCTTCACTACGAGCAGTACTTC
TRBJ1-6	-	TRBV28	-	CASSWGQGIHSPLHF	TGTGCCAGCAGCTGGGGGCAGGGAATTCATTCACCCCTCCACTTT
TRBJ1-1	TRBD1	TRBV5-1	-	CASSWGDRATEAFF	TGCGCCAGCAGCTGGGGCGACAGGGCTACTGAAGCTTTCTTT
TRBJ1-5	-	TRBV2	-	CASSYQGGNQPQHF	TGTGCCAGCAGTTACCAGGGAGGCAATCAGCCCCAGCATTTT
TRBJ2-2	-	TRBV7-9	once	CASSATTYTGELFF	TGTGCCAGCAGCGCAACTACATACACCGGGGAGCTGTTTTTT
TRBJ2-7	-	TRBV5-6	once	CASSLGLIEQYF	TGTGCCAGCAGCTTGGGCCTTATCGAGCAGTACTTC